A selection of T cell receptor beta chains follows, all from one sample in a study of blood T cells in healthy people across ages. TCRdb re-called the 5' RACE reads through MiXCR, storing one row per CDR3 protein. The top ten hold 9% to 9.5% of the sample, which has roughly 800,000 distinct CDR3 sequences, 25% seen once. This sample was also put to use in a study of T cells of mothers and their children.

What was sequenced was blood. These receptors originate from a boy aged 5-17 years in good health. CDR3s include the opening cysteine and the closing phenylalanine or tryptophan. The order of the fields is J gene, clone size, D gene, V gene, CDR3 DNA, CDR3 protein. The D gene is left open where the match is weak. Expanded clones get a size class; other rows say once, few or many, or leave the size out.

j_call: TRBJ1-5; clone_size: NA; d_call: NA; v_call: TRBV28; cdr3_nt: TGTGCCAGCAGTTTAGGGATAGATAGCAATCAGCCCCAGCATTTT; cdr3_aa: CASSLGIDSNQPQHF
j_call: TRBJ2-1; clone_size: NA; d_call: TRBD1; v_call: TRBV12-3/TRBV12-4; cdr3_nt: TGTGCCAGCAGTCCCTCGACAGGGAAGGGCTACAATGAGCAGTTCTTC; cdr3_aa: CASSPSTGKGYNEQFF
j_call: TRBJ2-4; clone_size: once; d_call: NA; v_call: TRBV4-2; cdr3_nt: TGTGCCAGCAGCCAAGATCCGCCCGGGTCCCAAAACATTCAGTACTTC; cdr3_aa: CASSQDPPGSQNIQYF
j_call: TRBJ2-7; clone_size: few; d_call: NA; v_call: TRBV9; cdr3_nt: TGTGCCAGCAGCGTAGATCCGGAGGGCTACGAGCAGTACTTC; cdr3_aa: CASSVDPEGYEQYF
j_call: TRBJ1-4; clone_size: NA; d_call: NA; v_call: TRBV12-3/TRBV12-4; cdr3_nt: TGTGCCAGCAGTCCGGGGAGTGAAAAACTGTTTTTT; cdr3_aa: CASSPGSEKLFF
j_call: TRBJ2-4; clone_size: NA; d_call: NA; v_call: TRBV29-1; cdr3_nt: TGCAGCGGGGCAGGTTTGACAAAAAACATTCAGTACTTC; cdr3_aa: CSGAGLTKNIQYF
j_call: TRBJ2-1; clone_size: few; d_call: TRBD2; v_call: TRBV6-1; cdr3_nt: TGTGCCAGCAGTGAAATCGGGGGGAATGAGCAGTTCTTC; cdr3_aa: CASSEIGGNEQFF
j_call: TRBJ1-2; clone_size: few; d_call: NA; v_call: TRBV6-1; cdr3_nt: TGTGCCAGCAGTGGCAGGGAAACTTATGGCTACACCTTC; cdr3_aa: CASSGRETYGYTF
j_call: TRBJ2-5; clone_size: few; d_call: NA; v_call: TRBV7-7; cdr3_nt: TGTGCTAGCAGCTTAACGATAGCGTTTAGGGAGACCCAGTACTTC; cdr3_aa: CASSLTIAFRETQYF
j_call: TRBJ1-6; clone_size: NA; d_call: NA; v_call: TRBV6-2/TRBV6-3; cdr3_nt: TGTGCCAGCAGTTACGTTGGGCACCTTCGGGCACCCCTCCACTTT; cdr3_aa: CASSYVGHLRAPLHF
j_call: TRBJ2-3; clone_size: NA; d_call: NA; v_call: TRBV29-1; cdr3_nt: TGCAGCGTTGTAGGCGGGGCGACCACAGATACGCAGTATTTT; cdr3_aa: CSVVGGATTDTQYF
j_call: TRBJ2-3; clone_size: NA; d_call: TRBD1; v_call: TRBV12-3/TRBV12-4; cdr3_nt: TGTGCCAGCAGTGGTACCGGGACAGTAGTCGCAGATACGCAGTATTTT; cdr3_aa: CASSGTGTVVADTQYF
j_call: TRBJ2-3; clone_size: few; d_call: TRBD2; v_call: TRBV7-2; cdr3_nt: TGTGCCAGCAACTTAAACTTAGCGGGAGGAGATACGCAGTATTTT; cdr3_aa: CASNLNLAGGDTQYF
j_call: TRBJ1-5; clone_size: NA; d_call: NA; v_call: TRBV4-1; cdr3_nt: TGCGCCAGCAGCCAAGATCCCTCGGCGCAGCCCCAGCATTTT; cdr3_aa: CASSQDPSAQPQHF
j_call: TRBJ2-3; clone_size: few; d_call: TRBD2; v_call: TRBV7-6; cdr3_nt: TGTGCCAGCAGCCCTCAACTAGCGGGGCTCACAGATACGCAGTATTTT; cdr3_aa: CASSPQLAGLTDTQYF
j_call: TRBJ1-6; clone_size: NA; d_call: NA; v_call: TRBV5-1; cdr3_nt: TGCGCCAGCAGCTTGGAGGCGGTCCACTCCTATAATTCACCCCTCCACTTT; cdr3_aa: CASSLEAVHSYNSPLHF
j_call: TRBJ1-2; clone_size: NA; d_call: TRBD1; v_call: TRBV7-3; cdr3_nt: TGTGCCAGCAGCTTAACGGACAGGGGACCGACCTATGGCTACACCTTC; cdr3_aa: CASSLTDRGPTYGYTF